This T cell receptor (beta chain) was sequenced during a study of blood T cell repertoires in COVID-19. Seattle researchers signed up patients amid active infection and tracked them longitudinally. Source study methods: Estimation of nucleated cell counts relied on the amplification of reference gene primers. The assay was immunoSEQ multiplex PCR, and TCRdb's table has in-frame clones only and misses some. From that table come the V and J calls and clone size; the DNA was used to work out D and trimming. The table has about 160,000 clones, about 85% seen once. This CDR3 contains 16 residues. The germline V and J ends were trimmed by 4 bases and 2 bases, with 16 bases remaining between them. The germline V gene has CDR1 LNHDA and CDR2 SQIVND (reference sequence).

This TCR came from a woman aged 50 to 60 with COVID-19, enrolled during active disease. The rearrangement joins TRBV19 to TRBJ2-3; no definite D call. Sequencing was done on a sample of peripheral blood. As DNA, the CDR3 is TGTGCCAGTAGTAGCACAGACGAAGTTTTCACAGATACGCAGTATTTT. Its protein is CASSSTDEVFTDTQYF.